Following are 17 T cell receptor beta chains from one sample sequenced in a study of CD8+ T cells in alopecia areata. Once RNA had been extracted, it was reverse transcribed into cDNA to act as the sequencing template. TCRdb's copy holds only in-frame clones and misses some; the assay was immunoSEQ multiplex PCR. In the table there are more than 75,000 clones, approximately 42% of which are singletons. Specimen: CD4+ T cells sorted from blood. Every receptor here comes from a human donor with alopecia areata.

This clone has just a few counts. V and J are TRBV29-1 and TRBJ2-1; TRBD2 matches 11 bases. Trimming at V came to 6 bases and at J to 4 bases, leaving 11 bases not matched to a gene. This CDR3 is 16 amino acids long. Germline lookup yields CDR1 SQVTM and CDR2 ANQGSEA. CDR3 DNA: TGCAGCGTCCTACCTAATAGCGGGAGGGCGTACAATGAGCAGTTCTTC. Amino acid sequence: CSVLPNSGRAYNEQFF.

The chain combines TRBV4-1 with TRBJ2-5; TRBD1 matches at 11 bases. The V gene's germline CDR1 is MGHRA and CDR2 YSYEKL. CDR3 length: 14 residues. Trimming took 0 bases from V and 7 from J; bases not matched to a gene: 1. The CDR3 nucleotides are TGCGCCAGCAGCCAAGAGGGACAGGGGGGGACCCAGTACTTC. Protein: CASSQEGQGGTQYF.

In this sample, this clone turned up a few times. The V gene is TRBV29-1, the J gene TRBJ2-3; the D gene is possibly TRBD2 (5 bases). From germline, CDR1 is SQVTM and CDR2 ANQGSEA. The CDR3 has 14 residues. V lost 0 bases and J 5 bases, leaving 12 bases between the germline ends. CDR3 sequence: CSVEDGQAGDTQYF. The CDR3 DNA reads TGCAGCGTTGAAGATGGCCAGGCGGGAGATACGCAGTATTTT.

This clone was observed a single time. This rearrangement joins TRBV29-1 to TRBJ2-3; 8 bases align to TRBD1. This CDR3 has 14 amino acids. V trimming: 3 bases; J trimming: 3 bases; junction bases outside the gene matches: 5. Per germline, CDR1 SQVTM and CDR2 ANQGSEA. The CDR3 coding sequence is TGCAGCGTTGAGGTCAGGGGGCAGACAGATACGCAGTATTTT. Translating it yields CSVEVRGQTDTQYF.

This chain joins TRBV5-6 and TRBJ2-7, with D perhaps TRBD2 (5 bases). The germline CDR1 and CDR2 sequences are SGHDT and YYEEEE. CDR3 size: 15 residues. V lost 5 bases to trimming and J lost 2 bases, with 17 bases between them. The DNA for the CDR3 is TGTGCCAGCAGTAATAATCCGGGGATCCCCTACGAGCAGTACTTC. It translates to CASSNNPGIPYEQYF. The full variable domain, completed using reference TRBV5-6 and TRBJ2-7, is DAGVTQSPTHLIKTRGQQVTLRCSPKSGHDTVSWYQQALGQGPQFIFQYYEEEERQRGNFPDRFSGHQFPNYSSELNVNALLLGDSALYLCASSNNPGIPYEQYFGPGTRLTVT.

This clone came up once. The rearrangement uses TRBV7-3 and TRBJ2-7; the D is unclear. The CDR3 is 13 amino acids. CDR1 is SGHTA and CDR2 is FQGTGA in the germline V gene. The V gene lost 5 bases and the J gene lost 6 bases, with 14 bases spanning the gap. The chain's CDR3 is CASSPEPSGEQYF. The CDR3 nucleotides are TGTGCCAGCAGCCCTGAACCGTCGGGCGAGCAGTACTTC. Based on the CDR3 plus reference TRBV7-3 and TRBJ2-7, the full variable domain is GAGVSQTPSNKVTEKGKYVELRCDPISGHTALYWYRQSLGQGPEFLIYFQGTGAADDSGLPNDRFFAVRPEGSVSTLKIQRTERGDSAVYLCASSPEPSGEQYFGPGTRLTVT.

The V and J genes are TRBV30 and TRBJ2-3; the D gene could be TRBD1 or TRBD2 (6 bases each). V was cut by 3 bases and J by 3 bases, with 13 bases left in between. This CDR3 region has 14 residues. Germline V CDR1 and CDR2: GTSNPN, SVGIG (reference sequence). The CDR3 bases are TGTGCCTGGAGCCGGGGGCGAGGGACAGATACGCAGTATTTT. Its protein is CAWSRGRGTDTQYF. Full variable domain (missing parts from reference TRBV30 and TRBJ2-3): SQTIHQWPATLVQPVGSPLSLECTVEGTSNPNLYWYRQAAGRGLQLLFYSVGIGQISSEVPQNLSASRPQDRQFILSSKKLLLSDSGFYLCAWSRGRGTDTQYFGPGTRLTVL.

This clone was observed a single time. The chain uses TRBV6-1 and TRBJ2-1; TRBD2 matches 10 bases. CDR1 and CDR2 from the germline V gene are MNHNS and SASEGT. The V and J ends lost 2 bases and 5 bases, in that order; junction bases with no gene match: 3. The CDR3 loop spans 15 amino acids. The CDR3 loop is CASSELAGDHNEQFF. As DNA, the CDR3 is TGTGCCAGCAGTGAACTAGCGGGAGACCACAATGAGCAGTTCTTC.

V gene TRBV19 combines with J gene TRBJ2-3; D is undetermined. V was clipped by 5 bases and J by 2 bases, with 8 bases between them. The CDR3 runs 13 residues. From germline, CDR1 is LNHDA and CDR2 SQIVND (reference sequence). The CDR3 protein is CASSSRDTDTQYF. CDR3 nucleotides: TGTGCCAGTAGTTCCAGAGACACAGATACGCAGTATTTT. Full variable domain (missing parts from reference TRBV19 and TRBJ2-3): DGGITQSPKYLFRKEGQNVTLSCEQNLNHDAMYWYRQDPGQGLRLIYYSQIVNDFQKGDIAEGYSVSREKKESFPLTVTSAQKNPTAFYLCASSSRDTDTQYFGPGTRLTVL.

This chain links TRBV7-2 with TRBJ1-2; the match to TRBD1 covers 7 bases. The length of the CDR3 is 14 residues. V gave up 3 bases and J gave up 4 bases; unmatched junction bases: 5. CDR1 is SGHTA, CDR2 FQGNSA, per germline. CDR3 bases: TGTGCCAGCAGCTTGGGACAGCAAAGCTATGGCTACACCTTC. Residues: CASSLGQQSYGYTF.

This chain joins TRBV29-1 and TRBJ2-7, with D tentatively TRBD1 or TRBD2 (6 bases each). The V end was cut by 6 bases, the J end by 5 bases, with 14 bases between. The CDR3 loop spans 12 amino acids. Germline lookup yields CDR1 SQVTM and CDR2 ANQGSEA. As DNA, the CDR3 is TGCAGCGTCCCATCTCGGGGGCACGAGCAGTACTTC. Translating it yields CSVPSRGHEQYF.

The rearrangement links TRBV11-1 to TRBJ2-2; D gene ambiguous. The germline V gene encodes CDR1 SGHAT and CDR2 FQDESV (reference sequence). V dropped 5 bases and J dropped 7 bases, with 14 bases sitting between them. The CDR3 spans 14 residues. This CDR3 is CASSPLTSFGELFF. Here the CDR3 DNA reads TGTGCCAGCAGCCCCTTAACCAGTTTCGGGGAGCTGTTTTTT.

This clone was detected a few times. Different DNA sequences within this sample yield the same CDR3. The chain recombines TRBV2 with TRBJ2-4, with 9 bases fitting TRBD1. The CDR3 has 15 amino acids. Germline V gene lookup returns CDR1 SNHLY and CDR2 FYNNEI. V shed 4 bases and J 1 base; nucleotides not matched to a gene: 2. The CDR3 DNA sequence: TGTGCCAGCAGTGCGGACAGGGGTGCCAAAAACATTCAGTACTTC. Translation: CASSADRGAKNIQYF.

A single count supports this clone. V gene TRBV6-5 combines with J gene TRBJ2-7; TRBD2 aligns across 9 bases. Germline-derived CDR1 and CDR2 are MNHEY and SVGAGI. V dropped 4 bases and J dropped 3; count of bases not matched to a gene: 4. The CDR3 sequence is 14 residues long. The CDR3 here is CASSFLAGNYEQYF. The CDR3 coding sequence is TGTGCCAGCAGTTTTCTAGCGGGGAACTACGAGCAGTACTTC.

The chain is built from TRBV6-5 and TRBJ2-5; tentative D call: TRBD1 (5 bases). CDR3 length: 11 residues. CDR1 and CDR2 from the germline V gene are MNHEY and SVGAGI. The germline V and J ends were trimmed by 6 bases and 5 bases, with 7 bases remaining between them. DNA of the CDR3: TGTGCCAGCAGGGGGCATGAGACCCAGTACTTC. This gives the protein CASRGHETQYF.

The CDR3 DNA is TGCAGCGTTGATAGTGGCTACGAGCAGTACTTC. Translating it yields CSVDSGYEQYF. The chain employs TRBV29-1 and TRBJ2-7; D not resolved. The V and J ends lost 3 bases and 3 bases respectively, with 6 bases between them. This CDR3 has 11 residues. Germline-derived CDR1 and CDR2 are SQVTM and ANQGSEA.

V and J are TRBV6-1 and TRBJ2-7; possibly TRBD1 for D (5 bases). Looked up from germline, CDR1 is MNHNS and CDR2 is SASEGT. The V end was cut by 3 bases, the J end by 2 bases, with 11 bases between. The CDR3 runs to 14 residues. For the CDR3, the DNA is TGTGCCAGCAGTGAGGCATACAGGACCTACGAGCAGTACTTC. This encodes CASSEAYRTYEQYF.